This is a list of T cell receptor beta chains from one sample in a study of blood T cells in healthy people across ages. A single record per CDR3 protein comes from TCRdb applying MiXCR to the 5' RACE reads. The repertoire has 600,000 to 800,000 distinct CDR3 sequences, about 51% of them found once; the top ten carry roughly 13%. The sample taken for sequencing was blood. All receptors come from a woman of 80 years or more in good health. Both conserved end residues are part of each CDR3. The D gene is left open where the match is weak. The listing skips clone size in some rows; elsewhere it reads once, few, many or a size class.

-	TRBV12-3/TRBV12-4	-	13	TRBJ2-5	CASSLFLGETQYF	TGTGCCAGCAGCCTCTTCCTCGGAGAGACCCAGTACTTC
TRBD1	TRBV30	-	16	TRBJ1-1	CAWVDRGGTLYTEAFF	TGTGCCTGGGTCGACAGGGGAGGAACTTTGTACACTGAAGCTTTCTTT
TRBD2	TRBV2	many	16	TRBJ2-1	CASRPTSGGLANEQFF	TGTGCCAGCAGACCGACTAGCGGGGGGTTGGCAAATGAGCAGTTCTTC
TRBD1	TRBV28	few	18	TRBJ1-5	CASSQVGTGGWRNQPQHF	TGTGCCAGCAGTCAAGTGGGGACAGGGGGCTGGCGCAATCAGCCCCAGCATTTT
-	TRBV7-2	-	16	TRBJ2-4	CASSATSSGAKNIQYF	TGTGCCAGCAGCGCAACTTCGTCCGGGGCCAAAAACATTCAGTACTTC
-	TRBV12-3/TRBV12-4	-	14	TRBJ2-3	CASSLSRGLDTQYF	TGTGCCAGCAGTTTAAGTCGGGGGTTAGATACGCAGTATTTT
TRBD2	TRBV5-1	many	15	TRBJ2-3	CASSRESGGTDTQYF	TGCGCCAGCAGCCGGGAAAGCGGGGGCACAGATACGCAGTATTTT
-	TRBV2	many	12	TRBJ1-2	CASSESNYGYTF	TGTGCCAGCAGTGAGTCGAACTATGGCTACACCTTC
-	TRBV21-1	-	13	TRBJ1-6	CAISNRFNSPLHF	TGTGCCATCAGCAATCGTTTTAATTCACCCCTCCACTTT
-	TRBV29-1	-	14	TRBJ2-5	CSVDTPGVQETQYF	TGCAGCGTTGACACTCCGGGCGTGCAAGAGACCCAGTACTTC
-	TRBV24-1	few	18	TRBJ2-1	CATSDPEAGKGSYNEQFF	TGTGCCACCAGTGATCCTGAGGCCGGGAAGGGTTCCTACAATGAGCAGTTCTTC
TRBD1	TRBV12-3/TRBV12-4	few	14	TRBJ1-5	CASSKWGQNQPQHF	TGTGCCAGCAGCAAATGGGGACAGAATCAGCCCCAGCATTTT
-	TRBV27	-	14	TRBJ2-3	CASNMDRTTDTQYF	TGTGCCAGCAACATGGACAGAACCACAGATACGCAGTATTTT
TRBD1	TRBV28	many	15	TRBJ1-2	CASSGSGDRNYGYTF	TGTGCCAGCAGCGGTTCGGGGGACAGAAACTATGGCTACACCTTC
TRBD1	TRBV28	many	16	TRBJ2-1	CASSSYPGQGGNEQFF	TGTGCCAGCAGTTCCTACCCGGGACAGGGGGGGAATGAGCAGTTCTTC
TRBD1	TRBV18	many	14	TRBJ2-5	CASSPPGDRETQYF	TGTGCCAGCTCACCCCCAGGGGACAGAGAGACCCAGTACTTC
-	TRBV20-1	-	12	TRBJ2-1	CSAELTYNEQFF	TGCAGTGCCGAACTAACCTACAATGAGCAGTTCTTC
TRBD1	TRBV2	few	12	TRBJ1-2	CASEAGGGGYTF	TGTGCCAGCGAGGCAGGGGGCGGTGGCTACACCTTC
-	TRBV20-1	few	16	TRBJ2-7	CSATKRRGTPYNEQYF	TGCAGTGCTACGAAGCGGCGCGGGACACCATACAATGAGCAGTACTTC
TRBD2	TRBV24-1	few	17	TRBJ2-2	CATSRNLAAANTGELFF	TGTGCCACTAGCAGAAACCTAGCGGCCGCGAACACCGGGGAGCTGTTTTTT
-	TRBV7-8	-	15	TRBJ1-1	CASSLMTQDETEAFF	TGTGCCAGCAGCTTAATGACCCAGGACGAGACTGAAGCTTTCTTT
TRBD1	TRBV10-3	many	14	TRBJ2-5	CAISARQGRETQYF	TGTGCCATCAGTGCCAGACAGGGTCGCGAGACCCAGTACTTC
TRBD1	TRBV6-6	many	17	TRBJ2-5	CASSIISGDRGRETQYF	TGTGCCAGCAGCATTATAAGTGGGGACAGGGGCCGAGAGACCCAGTACTTC
-	TRBV7-2	many	11	TRBJ2-7	CASSLINEQYF	TGCGCCAGCAGCTTAATCAACGAGCAGTACTTC
-	TRBV18	many	13	TRBJ1-1	CASSPNENTEAFF	TGTGCCAGCTCACCCAACGAGAACACTGAAGCTTTCTTT
TRBD2	TRBV4-1	many	16	TRBJ2-7	CASSQDLASGSHEQYF	TGCGCCAGCAGCCAAGATCTTGCTAGCGGGAGCCACGAGCAGTACTTC
TRBD2	TRBV27	few	15	TRBJ2-5	CASSWWGGSQETQYF	TGTGCCAGCAGTTGGTGGGGGGGGTCACAAGAGACCCAGTACTTC
-	TRBV20-1	few	15	TRBJ1-2	CSASPAGQVTHGYTF	TGCAGTGCTAGCCCGGCAGGGCAGGTGACCCATGGCTACACCTTC
-	TRBV2	many	16	TRBJ2-4	CASSERGGYAKNIQYF	TGTGCCAGCAGTGAACGCGGCGGGTATGCCAAAAACATTCAGTACTTC
TRBD2	TRBV4-2	-	16	TRBJ2-1	CASSQGDDSGSSGQFF	TGTGCCAGCAGCCAAGGGGATGATAGCGGGAGTTCAGGGCAGTTCTTC
TRBD2	TRBV7-9	many	15	TRBJ2-3	CASSLRGRGTDTQYF	TGTGCCAGCAGCTTACGCGGGAGGGGCACAGATACGCAGTATTTT